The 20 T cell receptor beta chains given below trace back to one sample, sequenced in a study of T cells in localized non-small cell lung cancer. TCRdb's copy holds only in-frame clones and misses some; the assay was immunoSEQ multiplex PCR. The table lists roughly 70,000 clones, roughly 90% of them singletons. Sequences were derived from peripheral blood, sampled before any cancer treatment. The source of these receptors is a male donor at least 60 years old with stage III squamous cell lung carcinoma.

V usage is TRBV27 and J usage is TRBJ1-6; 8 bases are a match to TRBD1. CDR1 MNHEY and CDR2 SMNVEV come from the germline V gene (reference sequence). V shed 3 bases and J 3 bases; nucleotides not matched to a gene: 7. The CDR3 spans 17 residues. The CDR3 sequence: CASSFDRGYSYNSPLHF. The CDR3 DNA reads TGTGCCAGCAGTTTTGACAGGGGATACAGCTATAATTCACCCCTCCACTTT.

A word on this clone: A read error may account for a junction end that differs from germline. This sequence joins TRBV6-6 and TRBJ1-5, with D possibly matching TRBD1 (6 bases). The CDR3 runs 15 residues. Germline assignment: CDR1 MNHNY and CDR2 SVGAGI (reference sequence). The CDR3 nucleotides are TGTGCCAGCAGTTGGTTACCGGACAGCAGTCAGCCCCAGCATTTT. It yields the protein CASSWLPDSSQPQHF.

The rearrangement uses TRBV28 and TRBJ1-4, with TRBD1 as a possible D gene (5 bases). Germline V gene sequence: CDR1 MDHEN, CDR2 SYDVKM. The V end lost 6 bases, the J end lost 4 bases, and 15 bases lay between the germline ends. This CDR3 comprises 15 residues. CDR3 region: CASRAPGRINEKLFF. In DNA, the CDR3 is TGTGCCAGCAGAGCTCCGGGACGGATTAATGAAAAACTGTTTTTT.

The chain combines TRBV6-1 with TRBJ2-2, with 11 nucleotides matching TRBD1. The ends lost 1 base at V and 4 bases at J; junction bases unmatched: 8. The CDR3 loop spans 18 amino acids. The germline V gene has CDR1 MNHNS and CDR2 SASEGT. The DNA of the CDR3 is TGTGCCAGCAGTGAAGGGACAGGGGGCCGGGCGGTCACCGGGGAGCTGTTTTTT. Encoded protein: CASSEGTGGRAVTGELFF.

The CDR3 region has the DNA TGTGCCAGCAGTGTGGGGGGACAGGTTAATGAAAAACTGTTTTTT. Translation gives CASSVGGQVNEKLFF. The chain employs TRBV2 and TRBJ1-4; 8 bases agree with TRBD1. The CDR3 has 15 amino acids. CDR1 and CDR2 from the germline V gene are SNHLY and FYNNEI. Unmatched junction bases numbered 5, after V lost 4 bases and J lost 4 bases.

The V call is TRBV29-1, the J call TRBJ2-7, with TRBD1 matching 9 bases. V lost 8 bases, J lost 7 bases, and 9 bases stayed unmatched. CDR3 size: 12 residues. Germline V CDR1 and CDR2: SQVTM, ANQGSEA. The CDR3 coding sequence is TGCAGCTCCCGGACAGGGGAAGGGGAGCAGTACTTC. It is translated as CSSRTGEGEQYF.

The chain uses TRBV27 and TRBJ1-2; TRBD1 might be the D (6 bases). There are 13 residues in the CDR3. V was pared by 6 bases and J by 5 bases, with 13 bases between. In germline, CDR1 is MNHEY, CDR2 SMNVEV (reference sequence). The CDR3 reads CASRVPGEYGYTF. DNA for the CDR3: TGTGCCAGCAGGGTTCCAGGGGAATATGGCTACACCTTC.

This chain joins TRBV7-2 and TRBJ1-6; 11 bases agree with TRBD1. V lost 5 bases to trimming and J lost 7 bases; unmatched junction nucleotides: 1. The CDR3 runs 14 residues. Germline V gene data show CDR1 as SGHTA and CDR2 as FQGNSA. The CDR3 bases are TGTGCCAGCAGCCGGACAGGGGGCAATTCACCCCTCCACTTT. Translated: CASSRTGGNSPLHF.

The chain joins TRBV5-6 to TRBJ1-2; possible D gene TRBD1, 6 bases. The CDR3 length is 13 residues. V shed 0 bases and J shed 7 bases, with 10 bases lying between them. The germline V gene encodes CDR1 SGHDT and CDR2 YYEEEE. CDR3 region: CASSLGSGVGYTF. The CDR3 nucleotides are TGTGCCAGCAGCTTGGGGTCAGGGGTTGGCTACACCTTC.

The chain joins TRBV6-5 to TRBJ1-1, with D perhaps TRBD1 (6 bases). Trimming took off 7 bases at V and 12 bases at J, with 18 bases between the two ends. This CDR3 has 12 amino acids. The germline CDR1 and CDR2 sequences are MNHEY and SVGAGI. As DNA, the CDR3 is TGTGCCAGCACGGGGGCCGGGACAACGCCTTTCTTT. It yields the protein CASTGAGTTPFF.

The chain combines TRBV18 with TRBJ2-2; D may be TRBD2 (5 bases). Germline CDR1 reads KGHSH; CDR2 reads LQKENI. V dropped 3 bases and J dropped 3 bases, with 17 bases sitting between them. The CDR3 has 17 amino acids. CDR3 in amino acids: CASSPASGMLDTGELFF. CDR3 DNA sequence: TGTGCCAGCTCACCGGCCTCCGGGATGCTGGACACCGGGGAGCTGTTTTTT.

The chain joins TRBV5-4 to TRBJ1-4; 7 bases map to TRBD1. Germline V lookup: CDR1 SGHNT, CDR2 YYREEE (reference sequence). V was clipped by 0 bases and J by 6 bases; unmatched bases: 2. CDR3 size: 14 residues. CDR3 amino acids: CASSLGQGDEKLFF. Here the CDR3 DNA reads TGTGCCAGCAGCTTGGGGCAGGGGGATGAAAAACTGTTTTTT.

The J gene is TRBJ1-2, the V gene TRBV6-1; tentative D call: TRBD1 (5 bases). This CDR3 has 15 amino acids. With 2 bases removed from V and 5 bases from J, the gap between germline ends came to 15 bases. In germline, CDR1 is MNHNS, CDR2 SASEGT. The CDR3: CASSEPGLLGYGYTF. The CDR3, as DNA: TGTGCCAGCAGTGAACCAGGGTTGCTGGGATATGGCTACACCTTC.

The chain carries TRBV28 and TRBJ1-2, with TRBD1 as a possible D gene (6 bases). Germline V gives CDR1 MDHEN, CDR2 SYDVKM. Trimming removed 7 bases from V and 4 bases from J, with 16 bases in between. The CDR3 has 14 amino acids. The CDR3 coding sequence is TGTGCCAGCACGAAGGGGGGGGTGATCTATGGCTACACCTTC. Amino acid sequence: CASTKGGVIYGYTF.

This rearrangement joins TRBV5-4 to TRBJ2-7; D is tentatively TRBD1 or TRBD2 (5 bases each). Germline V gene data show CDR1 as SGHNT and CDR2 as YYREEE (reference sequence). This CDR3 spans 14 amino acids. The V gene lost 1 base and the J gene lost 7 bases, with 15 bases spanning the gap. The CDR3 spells CASSLKSTGGEQYF. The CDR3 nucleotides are TGTGCCAGCAGCTTGAAGAGTACAGGAGGAGAGCAGTACTTC.

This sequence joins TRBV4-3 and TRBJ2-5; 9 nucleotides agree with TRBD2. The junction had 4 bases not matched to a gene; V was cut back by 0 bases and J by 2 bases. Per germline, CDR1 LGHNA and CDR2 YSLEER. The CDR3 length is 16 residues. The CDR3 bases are TGCGCCAGCAGCCAAGACTGGCGGGGGGGACAAGAGACCCAGTACTTC. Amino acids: CASSQDWRGGQETQYF.

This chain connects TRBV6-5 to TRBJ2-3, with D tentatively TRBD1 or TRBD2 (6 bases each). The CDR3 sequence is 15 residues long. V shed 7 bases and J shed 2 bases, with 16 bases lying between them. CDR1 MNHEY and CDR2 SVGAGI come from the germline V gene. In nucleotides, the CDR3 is TGTGCCAGCAAGGAGGGGGGAACCACCACAGATACGCAGTATTTT. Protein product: CASKEGGTTTDTQYF.

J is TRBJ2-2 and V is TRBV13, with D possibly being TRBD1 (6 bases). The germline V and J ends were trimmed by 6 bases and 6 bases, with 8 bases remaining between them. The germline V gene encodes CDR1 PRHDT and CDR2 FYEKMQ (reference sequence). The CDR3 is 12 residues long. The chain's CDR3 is CASRPGAGELFF. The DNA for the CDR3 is TGTGCCAGCAGACCAGGGGCCGGGGAGCTGTTTTTT.

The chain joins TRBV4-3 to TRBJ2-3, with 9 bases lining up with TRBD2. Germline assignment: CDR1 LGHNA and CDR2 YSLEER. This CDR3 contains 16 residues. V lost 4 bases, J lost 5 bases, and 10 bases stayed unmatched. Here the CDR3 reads CASSLGGGGALDTQYF. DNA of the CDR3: TGCGCCAGCAGCCTCGGGGGCGGGGGGGCCTTAGATACGCAGTATTTT.

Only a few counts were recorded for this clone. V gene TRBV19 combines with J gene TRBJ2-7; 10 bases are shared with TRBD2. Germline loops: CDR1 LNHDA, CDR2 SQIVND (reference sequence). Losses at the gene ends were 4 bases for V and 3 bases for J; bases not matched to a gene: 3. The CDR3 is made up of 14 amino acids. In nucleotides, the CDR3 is TGTGCCAGTAGTACTAGCGGGGGCCACTACGAGCAGTACTTC. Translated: CASSTSGGHYEQYF.